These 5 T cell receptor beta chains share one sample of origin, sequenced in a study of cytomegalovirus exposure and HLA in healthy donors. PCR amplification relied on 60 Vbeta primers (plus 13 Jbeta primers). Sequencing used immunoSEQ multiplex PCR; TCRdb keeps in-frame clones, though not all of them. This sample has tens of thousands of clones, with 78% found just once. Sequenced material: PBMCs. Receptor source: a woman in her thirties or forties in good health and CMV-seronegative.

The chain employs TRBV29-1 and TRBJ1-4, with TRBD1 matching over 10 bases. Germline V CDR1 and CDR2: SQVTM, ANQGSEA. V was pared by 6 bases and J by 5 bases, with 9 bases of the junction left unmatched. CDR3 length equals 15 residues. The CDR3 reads CSVAGTGVSNEKLFF. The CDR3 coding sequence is TGCAGCGTAGCCGGGACAGGGGTATCCAATGAAAAACTGTTTTTT.

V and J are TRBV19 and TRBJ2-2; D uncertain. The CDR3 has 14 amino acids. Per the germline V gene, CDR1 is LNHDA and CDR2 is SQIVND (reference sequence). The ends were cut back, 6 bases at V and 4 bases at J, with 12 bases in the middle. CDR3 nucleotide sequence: TGTGCCAGTAGCTTTCTGACGGGCACCGGGGAGCTGTTTTTT. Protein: CASSFLTGTGELFF.

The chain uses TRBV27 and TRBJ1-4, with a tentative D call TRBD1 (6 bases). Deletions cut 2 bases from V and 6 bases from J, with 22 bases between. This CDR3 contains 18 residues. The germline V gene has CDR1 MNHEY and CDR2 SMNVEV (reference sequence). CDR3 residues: CASSLNGFGGAVDEKLFF. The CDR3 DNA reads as TGTGCCAGCAGTTTAAATGGGTTTGGGGGGGCAGTCGATGAAAAACTGTTTTTT. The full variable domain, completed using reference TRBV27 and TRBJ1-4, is EAQVTQNPRYLITVTGKKLTVTCSQNMNHEYMSWYRQDPGLGLRQIYYSMNVEVTDKGDVPEGYKVSRKEKRNFPLILESPSPNQTSLYFCASSLNGFGGAVDEKLFFGSGTQLSVL.

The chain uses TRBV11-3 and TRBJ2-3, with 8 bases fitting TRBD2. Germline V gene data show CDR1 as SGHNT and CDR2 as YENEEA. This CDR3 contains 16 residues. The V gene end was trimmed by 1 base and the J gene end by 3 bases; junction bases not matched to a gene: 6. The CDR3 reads CASSLGEREKTDTQYF. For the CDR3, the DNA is TGTGCCAGCAGCTTAGGAGAGCGGGAGAAGACAGATACGCAGTATTTT.

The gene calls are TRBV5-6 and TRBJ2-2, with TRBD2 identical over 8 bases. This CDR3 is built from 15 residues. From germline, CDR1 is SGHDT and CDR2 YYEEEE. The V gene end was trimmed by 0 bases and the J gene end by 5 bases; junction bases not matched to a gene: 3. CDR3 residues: CASSLVSGVTGELFF. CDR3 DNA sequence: TGTGCCAGCAGCTTGGTTAGCGGGGTAACCGGGGAGCTGTTTTTT.